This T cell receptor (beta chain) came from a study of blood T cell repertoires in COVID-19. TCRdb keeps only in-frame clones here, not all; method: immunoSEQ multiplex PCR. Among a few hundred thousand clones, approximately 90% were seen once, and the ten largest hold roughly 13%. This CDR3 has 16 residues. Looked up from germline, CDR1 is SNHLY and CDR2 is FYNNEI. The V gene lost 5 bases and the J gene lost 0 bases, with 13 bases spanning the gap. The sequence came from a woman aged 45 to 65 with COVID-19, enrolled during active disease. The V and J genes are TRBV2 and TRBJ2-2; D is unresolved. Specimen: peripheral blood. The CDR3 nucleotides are TGTGCCAGCAGTCTCCTTCACCCTACGAACACCGGGGAGCTGTTTTTT. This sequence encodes CASSLLHPTNTGELFF.